This T cell receptor beta chain was sequenced for a study of beta chain features in type 1 diabetes. Whole-study context: There was similarity between patients and healthy donors in age, gender and cell yields. The study's findings and limits: Type 1 diabetes patients had moderately but significantly shorter TCRB CDR3s in all four CD4+ subsets. A potential PCR bias toward shorter templates would be equal in patient and control samples.

The authors reverse transcribed all of the isolated RNA, so sequencing captured expressed TCRB transcripts. TCRdb keeps only in-frame clones here, not all; method: immunoSEQ multiplex PCR. The sample yields about 260,000 clones, approximately 20% seen once. Sampling consisted of one heparinised blood draw per donor, averaging approximately 120 mL. Sorting with CD45RO/CCR7/CD25/CD127/CD95/CD27 yielded naive, central memory, regulatory and stem-like memory CD4+ cells. In this sample, this clone turned up a few times. What it recognizes is unknown. The CDR3 loop spans 12 amino acids. The germline V gene encodes CDR1 ENHRY and CDR2 SYGVKD. The V end was cut by 0 bases, the J end by 10 bases, with 7 bases between.

The sequenced sample was naive CD4+ T cells from blood. The clonotype comes from a woman in her forties with type 1 diabetes. The V call is TRBV10-3, the J call TRBJ2-1; D unresolved. CDR3 nucleotides: TGTGCCATCAGTGAGTCGGAGATAGAGCAGTTCTTC. Protein product: CAISESEIEQFF.